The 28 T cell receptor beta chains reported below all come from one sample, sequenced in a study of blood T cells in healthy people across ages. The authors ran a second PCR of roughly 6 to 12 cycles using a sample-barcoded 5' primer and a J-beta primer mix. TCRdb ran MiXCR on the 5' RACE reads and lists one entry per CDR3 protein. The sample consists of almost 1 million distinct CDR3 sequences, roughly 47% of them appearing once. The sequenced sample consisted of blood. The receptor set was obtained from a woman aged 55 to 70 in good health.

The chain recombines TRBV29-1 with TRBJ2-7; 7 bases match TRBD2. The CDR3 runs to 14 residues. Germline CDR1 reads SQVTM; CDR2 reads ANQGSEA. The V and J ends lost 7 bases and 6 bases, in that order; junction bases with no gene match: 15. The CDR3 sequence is CSAVILLASSEQYF. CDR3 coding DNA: TGCAGCGCTGTTATCTTACTAGCGTCAAGCGAGCAGTACTTC.

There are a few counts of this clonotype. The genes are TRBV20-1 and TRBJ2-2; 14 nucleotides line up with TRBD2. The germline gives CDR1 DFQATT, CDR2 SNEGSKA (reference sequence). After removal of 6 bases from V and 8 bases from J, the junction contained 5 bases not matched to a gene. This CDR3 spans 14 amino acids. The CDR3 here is CSAKGLAGGGELFF. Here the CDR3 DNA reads TGCAGTGCCAAAGGACTAGCGGGAGGAGGGGAGCTGTTTTTT.

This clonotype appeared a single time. The CDR3 DNA is TGTGCCAACTGCAGGGGGCCAATCCGATACTACAATGAGCAGTACTTC. As protein: CANCRGPIRYYNEQYF. The chain links TRBV28 to TRBJ2-1; the match to TRBD1 covers 8 bases. The better agreement between TRBJ2-7 and the DNA end casts doubt on the J call. The CDR3 loop spans 16 amino acids. The germline gives CDR1 MDHEN, CDR2 SYDVKM.

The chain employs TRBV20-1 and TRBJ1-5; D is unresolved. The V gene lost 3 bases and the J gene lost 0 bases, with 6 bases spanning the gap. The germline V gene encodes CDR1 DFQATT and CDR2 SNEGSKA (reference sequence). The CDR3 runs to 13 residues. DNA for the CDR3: TGCAGTGCTAGGGGCCCTAGCAATCAGCCCCAGCATTTT. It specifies CSARGPSNQPQHF.

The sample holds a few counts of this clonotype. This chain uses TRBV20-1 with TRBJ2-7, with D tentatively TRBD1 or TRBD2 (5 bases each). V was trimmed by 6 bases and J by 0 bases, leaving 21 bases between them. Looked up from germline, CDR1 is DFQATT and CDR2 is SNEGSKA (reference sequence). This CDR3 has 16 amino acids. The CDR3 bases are TGCAGTGCGCAGGGACCTGACTCGGACCACTCCTACGAGCAGTACTTC. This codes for CSAQGPDSDHSYEQYF.

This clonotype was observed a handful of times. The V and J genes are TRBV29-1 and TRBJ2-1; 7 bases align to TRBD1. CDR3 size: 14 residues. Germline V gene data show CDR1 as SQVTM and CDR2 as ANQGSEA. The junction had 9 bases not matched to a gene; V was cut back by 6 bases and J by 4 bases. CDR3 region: CSVRVGTVYNEQFF. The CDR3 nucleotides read TGCAGCGTCCGTGTCGGGACAGTGTACAATGAGCAGTTCTTC.

The CDR3 DNA is TGTGCCAGCAGCTTAGTAGGGGCAGGGGTAGGGACTGAAGCTTTCTTT. Translated: CASSLVGAGVGTEAFF. The chain couples TRBV7-2 to TRBJ1-1, with D perhaps TRBD1 (6 bases). Germline V gene lookup returns CDR1 SGHTA and CDR2 FQGNSA. Trimming removed 1 base from V and 5 bases from J, with 17 bases in between. The CDR3 covers 16 residues.

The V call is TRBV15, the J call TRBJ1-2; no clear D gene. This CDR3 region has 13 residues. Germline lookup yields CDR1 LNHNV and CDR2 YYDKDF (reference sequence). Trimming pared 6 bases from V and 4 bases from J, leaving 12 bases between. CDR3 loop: CATSDSIPYGYTF. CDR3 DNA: TGTGCCACCAGTGATTCGATTCCCTATGGCTACACCTTC.

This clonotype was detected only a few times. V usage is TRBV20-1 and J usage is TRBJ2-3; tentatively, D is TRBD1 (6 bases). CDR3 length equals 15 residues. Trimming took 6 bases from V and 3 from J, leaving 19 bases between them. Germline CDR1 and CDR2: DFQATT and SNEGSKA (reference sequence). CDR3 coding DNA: TGCAGTGCACAGGGCGCCGACCTACTTACAGATACGCAGTATTTT. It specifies CSAQGADLLTDTQYF.

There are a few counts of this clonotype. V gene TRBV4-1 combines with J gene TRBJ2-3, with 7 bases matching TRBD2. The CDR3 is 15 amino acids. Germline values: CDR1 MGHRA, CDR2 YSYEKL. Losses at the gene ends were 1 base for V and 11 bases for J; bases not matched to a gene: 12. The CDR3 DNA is TGCGCCAGCAGCCAAGTCCGGACTAGTGGGATGATGCAGTATTTT. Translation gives CASSQVRTSGMMQYF.

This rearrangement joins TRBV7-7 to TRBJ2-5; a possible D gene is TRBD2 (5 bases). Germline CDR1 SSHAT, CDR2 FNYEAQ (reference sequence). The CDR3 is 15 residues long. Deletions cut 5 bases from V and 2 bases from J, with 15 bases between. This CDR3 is CASSMGTRNQETQYF. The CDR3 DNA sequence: TGTGCCAGCAGCATGGGCACTAGAAATCAAGAGACCCAGTACTTC. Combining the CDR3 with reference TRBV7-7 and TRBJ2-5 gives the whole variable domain GAGVSQSPRYKVTKRGQDVTLRCDPISSHATLYWYQQALGQGPEFLTYFNYEAQPDKSGLPSDRFSAERPEGSISTLTIQRTEQRDSAMYRCASSMGTRNQETQYFGPGTRLLVL.

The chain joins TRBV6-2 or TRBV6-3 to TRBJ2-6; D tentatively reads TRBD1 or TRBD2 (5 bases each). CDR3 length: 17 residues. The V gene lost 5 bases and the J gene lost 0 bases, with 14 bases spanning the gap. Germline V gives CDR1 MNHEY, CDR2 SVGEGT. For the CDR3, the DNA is TGTGCCAGCAGTAACCCGGGACCAAGCTCTGGGGCCAACGTCCTGACTTTC. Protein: CASSNPGPSSGANVLTF.

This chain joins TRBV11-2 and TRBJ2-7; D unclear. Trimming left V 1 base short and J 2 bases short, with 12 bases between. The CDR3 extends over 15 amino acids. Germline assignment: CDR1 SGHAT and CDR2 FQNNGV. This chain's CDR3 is CASSLGYGTPYEQYF. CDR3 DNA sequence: TGTGCCAGCAGCTTAGGGTACGGAACCCCCTACGAGCAGTACTTC.

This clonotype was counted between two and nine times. The CDR3 nucleotides read TGCGCCAGCAGCTCGGCCGGGACAGCTAACTATGGCTACACCTTC. Translated, it gives CASSSAGTANYGYTF. The genes are TRBV5-1 and TRBJ1-2; TRBD1 matches at 7 bases. The CDR3 sequence is 15 residues long. CDR1 is SGHRS, CDR2 YFSETQ, per germline. With 3 bases clipped from V and 0 bases from J, the junction kept 5 bases outside the gene matches.

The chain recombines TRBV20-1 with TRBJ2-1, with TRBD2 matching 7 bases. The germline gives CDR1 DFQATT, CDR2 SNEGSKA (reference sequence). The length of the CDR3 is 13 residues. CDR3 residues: CSGGRGTSNEQFF. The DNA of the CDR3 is TGCTCAGGCGGGAGAGGGACCTCCAATGAGCAGTTCTTC.

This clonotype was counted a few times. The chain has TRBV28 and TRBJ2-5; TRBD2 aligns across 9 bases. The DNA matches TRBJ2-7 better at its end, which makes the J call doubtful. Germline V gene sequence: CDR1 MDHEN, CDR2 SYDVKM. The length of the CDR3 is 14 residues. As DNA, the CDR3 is TGTGCCAGCAGTTCCCCCGGACTAGCGACCGAGCAGTACTTC. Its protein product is CASSSPGLATEQYF.

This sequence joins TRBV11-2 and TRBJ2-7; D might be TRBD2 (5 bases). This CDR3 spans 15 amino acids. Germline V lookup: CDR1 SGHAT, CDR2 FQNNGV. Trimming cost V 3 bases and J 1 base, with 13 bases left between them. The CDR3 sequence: CASSFPGVGSYEQYF. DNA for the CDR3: TGTGCCAGCAGCTTCCCCGGGGTGGGGTCCTACGAGCAGTACTTC.

CDR3: CAISPLGRAASDTQYF. CDR3 nucleotides: TGTGCCATCAGCCCCCTAGGACGAGCAGCTTCAGATACGCAGTATTTT. V gene TRBV10-3 combines with J gene TRBJ2-3, with no clear D. The CDR3 is 16 amino acids. The V and J ends lost 6 bases and 4 bases respectively, with 20 bases between them. Per the germline V gene, CDR1 is ENHRY and CDR2 is SYGVKD.

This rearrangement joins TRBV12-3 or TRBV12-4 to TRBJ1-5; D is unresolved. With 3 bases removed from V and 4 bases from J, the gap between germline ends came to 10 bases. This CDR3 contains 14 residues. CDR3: CASSFGSGNQPQHF. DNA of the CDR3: TGTGCCAGCAGTTTCGGGTCTGGGAATCAGCCCCAGCATTTT.

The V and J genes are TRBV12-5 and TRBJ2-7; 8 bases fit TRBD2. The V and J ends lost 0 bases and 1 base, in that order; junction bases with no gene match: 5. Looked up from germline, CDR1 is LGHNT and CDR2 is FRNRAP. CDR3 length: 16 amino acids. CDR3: CASGLVLSGRSYEQYF. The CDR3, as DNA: TGTGCTAGTGGTTTGGTACTAAGCGGGAGATCCTACGAGCAGTACTTC.

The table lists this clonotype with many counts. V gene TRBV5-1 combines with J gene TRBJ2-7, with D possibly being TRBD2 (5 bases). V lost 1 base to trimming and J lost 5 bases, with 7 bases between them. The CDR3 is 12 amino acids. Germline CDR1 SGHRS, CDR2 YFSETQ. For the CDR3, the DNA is TGCGCCAGCAGCTTGTCGGGGAACGAGCAGTACTTC. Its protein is CASSLSGNEQYF.

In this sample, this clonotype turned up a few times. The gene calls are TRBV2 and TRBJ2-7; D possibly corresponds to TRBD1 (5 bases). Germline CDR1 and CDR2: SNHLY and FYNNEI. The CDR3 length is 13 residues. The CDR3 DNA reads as TGTGCAACAATCCAGGGTCCCAACTACGAGCAGTACTTC. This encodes CATIQGPNYEQYF. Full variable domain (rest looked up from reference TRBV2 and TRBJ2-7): EPEVTQTPSHQVTQMGQEVILRCVPISNHLYFYWYRQILGQKVEFLVSFYNNEISEKSEIFDDQFSVERPDGSNFTLKIRSTKLEDSAMYFCATIQGPNYEQYFGPGTRLTVT.

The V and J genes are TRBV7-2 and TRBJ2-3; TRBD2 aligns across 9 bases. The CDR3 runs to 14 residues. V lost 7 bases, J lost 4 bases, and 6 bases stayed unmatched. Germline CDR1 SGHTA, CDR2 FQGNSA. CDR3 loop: CASNTAGGPDTQYF. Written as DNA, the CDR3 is TGTGCCAGCAACACGGCGGGAGGGCCAGATACGCAGTATTTT.

This CDR3 is CASSSGGSNSGANVLTF. The CDR3 coding sequence is TGTGCCAGCAGCTCGGGGGGCTCAAATTCTGGGGCCAACGTCCTGACTTTC. The chain couples TRBV11-3 to TRBJ2-6; D is possibly TRBD2 (7 bases). The CDR3 has 17 amino acids. The germline CDR1 and CDR2 sequences are SGHNT and YENEEA. The V and J ends lost 4 bases and 1 base respectively, with 14 bases between them.

The CDR3 here is CASSFKGPTGPGYTF. The CDR3 DNA is TGTGCCAGCAGCTTTAAAGGGCCCACAGGGCCTGGCTACACCTTC. This chain connects TRBV7-2 to TRBJ1-2; the D gene is possibly TRBD1 (6 bases). This CDR3 comprises 15 residues. The germline gives CDR1 SGHTA, CDR2 FQGNSA. V was cut by 3 bases and J by 7 bases, with 18 bases left in between.

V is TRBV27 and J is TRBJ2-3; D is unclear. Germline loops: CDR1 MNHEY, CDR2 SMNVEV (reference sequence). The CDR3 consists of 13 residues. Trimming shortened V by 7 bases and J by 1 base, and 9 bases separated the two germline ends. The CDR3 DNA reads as TGTGCCAGCATTCGTTCGGGCACAGATACGCAGTATTTT. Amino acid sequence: CASIRSGTDTQYF.

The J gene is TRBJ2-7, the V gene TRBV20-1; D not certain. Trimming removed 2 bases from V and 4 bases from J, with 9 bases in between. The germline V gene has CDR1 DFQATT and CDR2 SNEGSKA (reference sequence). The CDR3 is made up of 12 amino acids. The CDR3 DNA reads TGCAGTGCTAGACATGGGCGGTACGAGCAGTACTTC. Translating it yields CSARHGRYEQYF.

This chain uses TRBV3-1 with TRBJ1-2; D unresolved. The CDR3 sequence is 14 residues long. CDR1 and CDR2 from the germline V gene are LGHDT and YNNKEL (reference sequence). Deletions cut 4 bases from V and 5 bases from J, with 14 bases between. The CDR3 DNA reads TGTGCCAGCAGCCCCCGGGCGATTTTTTATGGCTACACCTTC. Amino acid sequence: CASSPRAIFYGYTF.